Below are 5 T cell receptor beta chains sequenced from a single sample in a study of T cells in Graves' hyperthyroidism and ophthalmopathy. Amplification yielded TCR beta CDR3 regions, with RNA transcripts as the source. The HTBI set primed first-round TCR CDR3 RT-PCR. TCRdb ran MiXCR on the multiplex PCR reads and lists one entry per CDR3 protein. The sample lists under 700,000 distinct CDR3 sequences, more than 45% occurring once. The sample comprised peripheral blood or thyroid tissue (not recorded which). These receptors were obtained from a woman younger than 30 with Graves' hyperthyroidism.

The chain couples TRBV10-2 to TRBJ1-2; D remains unclear. The CDR3 has 12 amino acids. Trimming left V 7 bases short and J 6 bases short, with 12 bases between. Germline V gene lookup returns CDR1 WSHSY and CDR2 SAAADI. This CDR3 reads CASNDGGDGYTF. For the CDR3, the DNA is TGCGCCAGCAACGACGGAGGCGATGGCTACACCTTC.

The chain links TRBV29-1 to TRBJ1-1, with D unresolved. Trimming stripped 8 bases from V and 0 bases from J, with 4 bases between. The V gene's germline CDR1 is SQVTM and CDR2 ANQGSEA. The CDR3 covers 10 residues. The CDR3 loop reads CSRMNTEAFF. The CDR3 region has the DNA TGCAGCCGCATGAACACTGAAGCTTTCTTT.

This clonotype was counted ten times or more. The gene calls are TRBV2 and TRBJ1-4; 11 bases fit TRBD1. Germline V gene sequence: CDR1 SNHLY, CDR2 FYNNEI. CDR3 length equals 15 residues. V trimming: 0 bases; J trimming: 8 bases; junction bases outside the gene matches: 2. DNA for the CDR3: TGTGCCAGCAGTGAAGCGGGACAGGGGGTGGAAAAACTGTTTTTT. Its protein product is CASSEAGQGVEKLFF.

This clonotype was counted at least ten times. The V and J genes are TRBV9 and TRBJ1-6; D remains ambiguous. The V and J ends lost 4 bases and 9 bases respectively, with 11 bases between them. Germline lookup yields CDR1 SGDLS and CDR2 YYNGEE. The CDR3 has 13 amino acids. The CDR3 sequence: CASSSRESSPLHF. CDR3 DNA sequence: TGTGCCAGCAGCTCCCGAGAGTCTTCACCCCTCCACTTT.

This clonotype has ten or more counts. This rearrangement joins TRBV7-9 to TRBJ1-2; weak D call: TRBD1 (5 bases). The CDR3 loop spans 15 amino acids. CDR1 and CDR2 from the germline V gene are SEHNR and FQNEAQ (reference sequence). V dropped 7 bases and J dropped 4 bases, with 19 bases sitting between them. CDR3 region: CASTPLEGLTYGYTF. The CDR3 DNA sequence: TGTGCCAGCACTCCTCTCGAGGGGCTAACCTATGGCTACACCTTC.